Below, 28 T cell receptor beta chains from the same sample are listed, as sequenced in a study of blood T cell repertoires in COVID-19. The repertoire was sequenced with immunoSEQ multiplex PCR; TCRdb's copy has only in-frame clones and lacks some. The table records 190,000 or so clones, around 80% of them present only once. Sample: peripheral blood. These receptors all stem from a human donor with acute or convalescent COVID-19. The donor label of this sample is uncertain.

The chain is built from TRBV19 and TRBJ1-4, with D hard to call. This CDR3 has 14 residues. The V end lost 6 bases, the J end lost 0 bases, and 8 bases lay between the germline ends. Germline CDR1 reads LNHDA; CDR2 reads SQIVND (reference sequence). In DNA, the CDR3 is TGTGCCAGTAGCGACTATTCAACTAATGAAAAACTGTTTTTT. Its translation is CASSDYSTNEKLFF. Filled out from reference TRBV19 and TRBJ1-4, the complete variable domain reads DGGITQSPKYLFRKEGQNVTLSCEQNLNHDAMYWYRQDPGQGLRLIYYSQIVNDFQKGDIAEGYSVSREKKESFPLTVTSAQKNPTAFYLCASSDYSTNEKLFFGSGTQLSVL.

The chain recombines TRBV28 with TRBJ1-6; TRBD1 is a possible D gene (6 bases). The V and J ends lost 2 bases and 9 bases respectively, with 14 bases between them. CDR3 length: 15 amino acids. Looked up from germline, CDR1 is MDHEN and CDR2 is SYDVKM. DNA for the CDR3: TGTGCCAGCAGTTTACCATCGGGACATTCTTCACCCCTCCACTTT. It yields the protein CASSLPSGHSSPLHF.

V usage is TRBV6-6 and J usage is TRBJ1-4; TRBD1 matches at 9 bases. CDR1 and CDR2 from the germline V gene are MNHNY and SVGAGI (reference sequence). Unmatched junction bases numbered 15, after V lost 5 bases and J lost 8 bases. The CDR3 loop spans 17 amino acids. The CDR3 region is CASSPPATTGGGEKLFF. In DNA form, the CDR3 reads TGTGCCAGCAGTCCCCCTGCGACGACAGGGGGAGGAGAAAAACTGTTTTTT.

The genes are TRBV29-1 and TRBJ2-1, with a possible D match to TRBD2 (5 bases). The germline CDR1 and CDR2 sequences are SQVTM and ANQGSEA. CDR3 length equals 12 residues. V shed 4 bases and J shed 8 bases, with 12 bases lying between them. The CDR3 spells CSVGLGGDEQFF. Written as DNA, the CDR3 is TGCAGCGTTGGGCTAGGAGGCGATGAGCAGTTCTTC.

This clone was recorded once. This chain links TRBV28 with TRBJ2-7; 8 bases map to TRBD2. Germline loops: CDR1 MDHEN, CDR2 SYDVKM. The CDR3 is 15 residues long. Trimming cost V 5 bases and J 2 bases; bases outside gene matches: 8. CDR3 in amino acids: CASSHGLAGTYEQYF. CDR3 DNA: TGTGCCAGCAGTCACGGCTTAGCGGGAACCTACGAGCAGTACTTC. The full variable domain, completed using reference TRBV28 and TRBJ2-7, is DVKVTQSSRYLVKRTGEKVFLECVQDMDHENMFWYRQDPGLGLRLIYFSYDVKMKEKGDIPEGYSVSREKKERFSLILESASTNQTSMYLCASSHGLAGTYEQYFGPGTRLTVT.

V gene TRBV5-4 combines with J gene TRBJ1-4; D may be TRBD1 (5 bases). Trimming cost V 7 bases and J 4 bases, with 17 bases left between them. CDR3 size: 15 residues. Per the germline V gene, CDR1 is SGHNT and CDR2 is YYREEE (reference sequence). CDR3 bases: TGTGCCAGCTCCCCTGGCGGACAACATAATGAAAAACTGTTTTTT. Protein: CASSPGGQHNEKLFF.

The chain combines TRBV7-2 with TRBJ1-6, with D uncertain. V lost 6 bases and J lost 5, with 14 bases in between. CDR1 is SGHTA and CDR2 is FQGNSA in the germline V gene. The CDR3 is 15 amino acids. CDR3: CASRLKNGDNSPLHF. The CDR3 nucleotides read TGTGCCAGCAGATTAAAGAACGGGGATAATTCACCCCTCCACTTT.

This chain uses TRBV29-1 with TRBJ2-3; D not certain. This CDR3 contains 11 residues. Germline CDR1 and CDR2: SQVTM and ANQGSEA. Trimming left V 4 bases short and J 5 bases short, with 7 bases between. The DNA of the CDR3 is TGCAGCGTTGGGGCCGGAGATACGCAGTATTTT. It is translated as CSVGAGDTQYF.

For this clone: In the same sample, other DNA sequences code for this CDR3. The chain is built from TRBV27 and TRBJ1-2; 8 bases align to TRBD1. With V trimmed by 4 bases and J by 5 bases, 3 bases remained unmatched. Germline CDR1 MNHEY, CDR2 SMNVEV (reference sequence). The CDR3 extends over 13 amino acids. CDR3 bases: TGTGCCAGCAGTTCCCGACAGGGGTATGGCTACACCTTC. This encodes CASSSRQGYGYTF.

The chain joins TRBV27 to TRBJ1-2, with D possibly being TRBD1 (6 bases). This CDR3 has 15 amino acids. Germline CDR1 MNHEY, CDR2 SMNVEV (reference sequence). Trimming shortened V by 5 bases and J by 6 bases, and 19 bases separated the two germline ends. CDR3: CASSPQAAGVHGYTF. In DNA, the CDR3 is TGTGCCAGCAGTCCTCAGGCGGCAGGGGTTCATGGCTACACCTTC.

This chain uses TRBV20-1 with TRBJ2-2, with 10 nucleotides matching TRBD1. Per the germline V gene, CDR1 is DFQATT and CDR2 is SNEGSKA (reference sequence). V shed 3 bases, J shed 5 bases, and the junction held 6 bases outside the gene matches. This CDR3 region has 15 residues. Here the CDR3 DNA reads TGCAGTGCTAGTTCGGGGACAGGGGTGACCGGGGAGCTGTTTTTT. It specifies CSASSGTGVTGELFF.

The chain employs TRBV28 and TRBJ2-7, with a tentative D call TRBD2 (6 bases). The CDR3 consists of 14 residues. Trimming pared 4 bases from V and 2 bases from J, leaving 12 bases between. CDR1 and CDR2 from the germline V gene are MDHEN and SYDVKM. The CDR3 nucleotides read TGTGCCAGCAGTTCTCCGGGGGTCACCTACGAGCAGTACTTC. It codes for CASSSPGVTYEQYF. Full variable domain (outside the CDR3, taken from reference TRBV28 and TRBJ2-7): DVKVTQSSRYLVKRTGEKVFLECVQDMDHENMFWYRQDPGLGLRLIYFSYDVKMKEKGDIPEGYSVSREKKERFSLILESASTNQTSMYLCASSSPGVTYEQYFGPGTRLTVT.

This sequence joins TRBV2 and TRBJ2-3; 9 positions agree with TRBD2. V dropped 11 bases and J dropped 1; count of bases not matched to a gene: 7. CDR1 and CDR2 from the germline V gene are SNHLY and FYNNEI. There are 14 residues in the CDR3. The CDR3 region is CAAGASGGTDTQYF. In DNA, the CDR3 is TGTGCCGCGGGGGCTAGCGGGGGCACAGATACGCAGTATTTT.

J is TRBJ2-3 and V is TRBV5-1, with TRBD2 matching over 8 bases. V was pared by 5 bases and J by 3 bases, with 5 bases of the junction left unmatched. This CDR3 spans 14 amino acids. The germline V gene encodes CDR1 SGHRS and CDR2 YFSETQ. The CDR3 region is CASRFLAGTDTQYF. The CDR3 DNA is TGCGCCAGCAGGTTTCTAGCGGGTACAGATACGCAGTATTTT. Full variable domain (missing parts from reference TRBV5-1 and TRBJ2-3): KAGVTQTPRYLIKTRGQQVTLSCSPISGHRSVSWYQQTPGQGLQFLFEYFSETQRNKGNFPGRFSGRQFSNSRSEMNVSTLELGDSALYLCASRFLAGTDTQYFGPGTRLTVL.

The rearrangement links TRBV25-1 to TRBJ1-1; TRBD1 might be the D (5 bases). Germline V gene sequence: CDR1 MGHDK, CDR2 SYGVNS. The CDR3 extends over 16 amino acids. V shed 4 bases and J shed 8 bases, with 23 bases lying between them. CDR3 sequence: CASSAEGVGGAVEAFF. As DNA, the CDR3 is TGTGCCAGCAGTGCCGAAGGGGTGGGCGGGGCTGTCGAAGCTTTCTTT.

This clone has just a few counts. CDR3 DNA sequence: TGTGCCACCCACATGGGGGGACAGGTCTCTCCTAACTATGGCTACACCTTC. Translated: CATHMGGQVSPNYGYTF. The chain uses TRBV19 and TRBJ1-2; 8 positions agree with TRBD1. V shed 10 bases, J shed 0 bases, and the junction held 16 bases outside the gene matches. There are 17 residues in the CDR3. Germline V CDR1 and CDR2: LNHDA, SQIVND (reference sequence).

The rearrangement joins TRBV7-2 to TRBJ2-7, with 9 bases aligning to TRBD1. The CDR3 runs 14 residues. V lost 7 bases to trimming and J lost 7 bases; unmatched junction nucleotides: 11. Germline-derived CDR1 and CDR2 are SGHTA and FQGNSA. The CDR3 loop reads CASKPGTGTKEQYF. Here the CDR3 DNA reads TGTGCCAGCAAGCCCGGGACAGGGACTAAGGAGCAGTACTTC.

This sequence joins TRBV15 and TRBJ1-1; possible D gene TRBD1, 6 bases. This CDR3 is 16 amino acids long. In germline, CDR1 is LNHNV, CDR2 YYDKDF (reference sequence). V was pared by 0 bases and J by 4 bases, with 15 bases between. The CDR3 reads CATSRDLPGAGTEAFF. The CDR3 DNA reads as TGTGCCACCAGCAGAGATTTACCAGGGGCTGGCACTGAAGCTTTCTTT.

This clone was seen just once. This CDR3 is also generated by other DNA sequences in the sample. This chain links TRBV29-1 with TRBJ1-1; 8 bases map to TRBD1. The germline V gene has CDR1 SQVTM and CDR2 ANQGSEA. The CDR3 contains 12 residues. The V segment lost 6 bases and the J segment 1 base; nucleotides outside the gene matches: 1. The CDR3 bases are TGCAGCGTCGGGACAGGGAACACTGAAGCTTTCTTT. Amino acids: CSVGTGNTEAFF.

The CDR3 sequence is CASSRYDRGKNTEAFF. The CDR3, as DNA: TGTGCCAGCTCACGGTATGACAGGGGTAAAAACACTGAAGCTTTCTTT. The J gene is TRBJ1-1, the V gene TRBV18; 8 nucleotides line up with TRBD1. The V segment lost 4 bases and the J segment 2 bases; nucleotides outside the gene matches: 9. CDR1 KGHSH and CDR2 LQKENI come from the germline V gene. CDR3 length equals 16 residues.

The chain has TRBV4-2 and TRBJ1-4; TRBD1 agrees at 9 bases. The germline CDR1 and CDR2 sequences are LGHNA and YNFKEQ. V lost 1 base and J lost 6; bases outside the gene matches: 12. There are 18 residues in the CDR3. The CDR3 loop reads CASSQGGQGGSGDEKLFF. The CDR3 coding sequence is TGTGCCAGCAGCCAAGGGGGACAGGGAGGTTCGGGCGATGAAAAACTGTTTTTT.

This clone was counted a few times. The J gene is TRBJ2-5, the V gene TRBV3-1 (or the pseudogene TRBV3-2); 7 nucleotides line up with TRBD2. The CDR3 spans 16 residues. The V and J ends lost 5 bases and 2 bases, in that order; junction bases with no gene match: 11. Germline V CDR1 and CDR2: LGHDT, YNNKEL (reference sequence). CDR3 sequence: CASSALVGRKQETQYF. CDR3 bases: TGTGCCAGCAGCGCCTTAGTCGGGAGGAAGCAAGAGACCCAGTACTTC.

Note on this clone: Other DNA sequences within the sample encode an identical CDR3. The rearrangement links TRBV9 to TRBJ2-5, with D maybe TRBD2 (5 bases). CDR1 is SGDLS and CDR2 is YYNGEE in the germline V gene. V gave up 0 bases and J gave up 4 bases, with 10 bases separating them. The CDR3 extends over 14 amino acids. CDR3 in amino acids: CASSVGLAGETQYF. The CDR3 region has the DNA TGTGCCAGCAGCGTAGGCCTAGCAGGAGAGACCCAGTACTTC.

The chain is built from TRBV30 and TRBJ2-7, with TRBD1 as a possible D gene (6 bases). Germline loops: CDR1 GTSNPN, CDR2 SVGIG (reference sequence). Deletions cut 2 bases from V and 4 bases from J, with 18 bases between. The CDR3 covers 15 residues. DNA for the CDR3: TGTGCCTGGAGTCCTACAGGGTCTTTTGCGTACGAGCAGTACTTC. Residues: CAWSPTGSFAYEQYF.

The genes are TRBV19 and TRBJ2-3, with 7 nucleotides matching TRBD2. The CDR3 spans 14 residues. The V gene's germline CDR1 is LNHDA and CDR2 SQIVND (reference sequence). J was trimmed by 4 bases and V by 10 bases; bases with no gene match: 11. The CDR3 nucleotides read TGTGCCACCCACGGACGGGAGGATCCAGATACGCAGTATTTT. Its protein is CATHGREDPDTQYF.

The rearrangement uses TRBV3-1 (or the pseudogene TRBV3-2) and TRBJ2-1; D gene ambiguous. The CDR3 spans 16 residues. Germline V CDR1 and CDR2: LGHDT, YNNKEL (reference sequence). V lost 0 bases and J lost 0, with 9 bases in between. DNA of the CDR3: TGTGCCAGCAGCCAAGAAAGAGGCCTCTCCTACAATGAGCAGTTCTTC. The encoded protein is CASSQERGLSYNEQFF.

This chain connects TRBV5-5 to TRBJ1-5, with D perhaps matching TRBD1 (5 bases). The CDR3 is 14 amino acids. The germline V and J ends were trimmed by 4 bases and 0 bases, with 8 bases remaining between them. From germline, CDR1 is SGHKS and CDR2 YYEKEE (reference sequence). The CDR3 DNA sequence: TGTGCCAGCAGCCGGACACTTAGCAATCAGCCCCAGCATTTT. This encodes CASSRTLSNQPQHF.

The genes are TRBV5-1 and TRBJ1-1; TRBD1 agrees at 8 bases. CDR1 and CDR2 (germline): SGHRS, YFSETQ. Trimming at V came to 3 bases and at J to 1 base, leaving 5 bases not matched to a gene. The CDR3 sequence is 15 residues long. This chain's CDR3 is CASSSTGDKNTEAFF. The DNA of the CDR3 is TGCGCCAGCAGCTCGACAGGGGACAAGAACACTGAAGCTTTCTTT.